These T cell receptor beta chains were read from a single sample in a study of blood T cells in healthy people across ages. TCRdb redid the calling of the 5' RACE reads with MiXCR, one entry per CDR3 protein. The table includes about 670,000 distinct CDR3 sequences, 35% to 50% detected once. The source material was blood. Receptors were obtained from an elderly man in good health. Both conserved end residues are part of each CDR3. D genes are given only for firm matches. Expanded clones are given a class, and other clones once, few, many or no size at all.

TRBJ2-7,TRBV20-1,TRBD2,few,12,CSAREAGYEQYF,TGCAGTGCTAGAGAAGCGGGATACGAGCAGTACTTC
TRBJ2-5,TRBV7-2,-,few,14,CASSLVDRRETQYF,TGTGCCAGCAGCTTAGTAGACAGGAGAGAGACCCAGTACTTC
TRBJ2-5,TRBV5-1,TRBD1,-,13,CASRTTGVETQYF,TGCGCCAGCAGAACGACAGGGGTAGAGACCCAGTACTTC
TRBJ2-5,TRBV27,-,-,14,CASSPDGYQETQYF,TGTGCCAGCAGTCCAGACGGGTACCAAGAGACCCAGTACTTC
TRBJ1-2,TRBV4-3,-,many,13,CASSQDLSYGYTF,TGCGCCAGCAGCCAAGATCTGAGCTATGGCTACACCTTC
TRBJ2-3,TRBV5-1,-,-,15,CASSLEAVSTDTQYF,TGCGCCAGCAGCTTGGAGGCAGTGAGCACAGATACGCAGTATTTT
TRBJ2-2,TRBV25-1,-,-,15,CASSEGTFNTGELFF,TGTGCCAGCAGTGAAGGGACTTTTAACACCGGGGAGCTGTTTTTT
TRBJ1-1,TRBV4-2,-,few,14,CASSQASTDTEAFF,TGTGCCAGCAGCCAAGCCTCGACGGACACTGAAGCTTTCTTT
TRBJ2-5,TRBV20-1,TRBD2,many,14,CSVPLRGTEKTQYF,TGCAGTGTCCCCCTGCGGGGGACTGAAAAGACCCAGTACTTC
TRBJ2-1,TRBV15,-,-,17,CATSRDIELERINEQFF,TGTGCCACCAGCAGAGATATCGAACTAGAACGGATCAATGAGCAGTTCTTC
TRBJ2-7,TRBV28,-,-,16,CASSDDGGQTSYEQYF,TGTGCCAGCAGTGACGATGGCGGGCAGACCTCCTACGAGCAGTACTTC
TRBJ2-1,TRBV9,TRBD1,-,15,CASSITGGSYNEQFF,TGTGCCAGCAGCATTACAGGGGGGTCCTACAATGAGCAGTTCTTC
TRBJ2-7,TRBV10-3,-,-,12,CAISEKDTEQYF,TGTGCCATCAGTGAAAAGGATACCGAGCAGTACTTC
TRBJ2-3,TRBV20-1,-,few,11,CSADLRDTQYF,TGCAGTGCTGACCTGAGAGATACGCAGTATTTT
TRBJ1-5,TRBV4-3,TRBD1,-,18,CASSQDFTGGYSNQPQHF,TGCGCCAGCAGCCAAGACTTTACAGGGGGCTATAGCAATCAGCCCCAGCATTTT
TRBJ1-2,TRBV20-1,TRBD1,few,14,CSASQDDRGYGYTF,TGCAGTGCCTCGCAAGACGACAGGGGATATGGCTACACCTTC
TRBJ2-1,TRBV7-9,-,-,13,CASSTTPHNEQFF,TGTGCCAGCAGCACCACTCCTCACAATGAGCAGTTCTTC
TRBJ2-1,TRBV7-2,TRBD1,-,15,CASSYGQGAYNEQFF,TGTGCCAGCAGCTACGGACAGGGAGCATACAATGAGCAGTTCTTC
TRBJ2-1,TRBV4-1,-,few,15,CASSQDERRRNEQFF,TGCGCCAGCAGCCAAGATGAGCGGAGAAGAAATGAGCAGTTCTTC
TRBJ1-3,TRBV20-1,-,-,15,CSARDPGNAGNTIYF,TGCAGTGCTAGGGACCCAGGGAATGCTGGAAACACCATATATTTT
TRBJ2-4,TRBV20-1,TRBD1,few,14,CSAPPWDRDNIQYF,TGCAGTGCTCCCCCGTGGGACAGGGATAACATTCAGTACTTC
TRBJ2-5,TRBV6-1,TRBD2,few,19,CASTTGISGSSFRMETQYF,TGTGCCAGCACCACAGGGATTAGCGGGAGTTCCTTTCGGATGGAGACCCAGTACTTC
TRBJ2-1,TRBV5-1,TRBD2,-,16,CASSLVLAGVTGEQFF,TGCGCCAGCAGCTTGGTACTAGCGGGAGTTACGGGTGAGCAGTTCTTC
TRBJ2-1,TRBV7-6,TRBD2,few,18,CASTRVVGAGGPYNEQFF,TGTGCCAGCACCCGAGTTGTTGGGGCGGGGGGGCCTTACAATGAGCAGTTCTTC
TRBJ2-7,TRBV7-6,TRBD2,-,16,CASSYRTSGINNEQYF,TGTGCCAGCAGCTACAGGACTAGCGGAATAAACAATGAGCAGTACTTC
TRBJ1-2,TRBV20-1,-,-,12,CSARGPRGGYTF,TGCAGTGCTAGAGGCCCGAGGGGTGGCTACACCTTC
TRBJ1-1,TRBV7-2,-,-,15,CASSPSPGPYTEAFF,TGTGCCAGCAGCCCGAGCCCCGGGCCGTACACTGAAGCTTTCTTT
TRBJ2-3,TRBV10-3,TRBD1,few,14,CAINQGDSTDTQYF,TGTGCCATCAACCAGGGGGATAGCACAGATACGCAGTATTTT
TRBJ2-7,TRBV28,-,few,10,CASGSYEQYF,TGTGCCAGTGGTAGCTACGAGCAGTACTTC
TRBJ2-4,TRBV6-2/TRBV6-3,-,-,12,CAGGASSREQYF,TGTGCCGGCGGGGCATCGTCTCGGGAGCAGTACTTC
TRBJ1-2,TRBV4-2,-,many,13,CASSRDISYGYTF,TGTGCCAGCAGCCGAGACATTTCCTATGGCTACACCTTC
TRBJ2-3,TRBV2,-,-,14,CASSPPRLGDTQYF,TGTGCCAGCAGTCCTCCCAGGCTTGGAGATACGCAGTATTTT
TRBJ2-1,TRBV20-1,TRBD2,few,19,CSARDYYTAGLAGSNEQFF,TGCAGTGCTAGAGATTATTATACCGCTGGGCTAGCGGGTAGCAATGAGCAGTTCTTC
TRBJ2-5,TRBV7-2,-,-,15,CASSSRSGAGETQYF,TGTGCCAGCAGCTCGAGGTCAGGGGCCGGTGAGACCCAGTACTTC
TRBJ2-1,TRBV9,TRBD2,-,19,CASSVVGTSGGDPYNEQFF,TGTGCCAGCAGCGTAGTAGGGACTAGCGGGGGCGACCCCTACAATGAGCAGTTCTTC
TRBJ2-5,TRBV12-3/TRBV12-4,TRBD1,-,16,CASSLGGQGIQETQYF,TGTGCCAGCAGTTTAGGAGGACAGGGGATACAAGAGACCCAGTACTTC
TRBJ1-5,TRBV10-3,-,-,15,CAISEQRRVDQPQHF,TGTGCCATCAGTGAACAAAGGCGGGTAGATCAGCCCCAGCATTTT
TRBJ2-1,TRBV7-3,TRBD2,once,16,CASSRGTSEYQETQFF,TGTGCCAGCAGCCGGGGGACTAGCGAATACCAAGAGACCCAGTTCTTC
TRBJ2-7,TRBV12-3/TRBV12-4,-,-,13,CASSVKASYEQYF,TGTGCCAGCAGTGTCAAGGCTTCCTACGAGCAGTACTTC
TRBJ2-7,TRBV2,-,few,13,CASSRQTAYEQYF,TGTGCCAGCAGTCGACAGACAGCCTACGAGCAGTACTTC